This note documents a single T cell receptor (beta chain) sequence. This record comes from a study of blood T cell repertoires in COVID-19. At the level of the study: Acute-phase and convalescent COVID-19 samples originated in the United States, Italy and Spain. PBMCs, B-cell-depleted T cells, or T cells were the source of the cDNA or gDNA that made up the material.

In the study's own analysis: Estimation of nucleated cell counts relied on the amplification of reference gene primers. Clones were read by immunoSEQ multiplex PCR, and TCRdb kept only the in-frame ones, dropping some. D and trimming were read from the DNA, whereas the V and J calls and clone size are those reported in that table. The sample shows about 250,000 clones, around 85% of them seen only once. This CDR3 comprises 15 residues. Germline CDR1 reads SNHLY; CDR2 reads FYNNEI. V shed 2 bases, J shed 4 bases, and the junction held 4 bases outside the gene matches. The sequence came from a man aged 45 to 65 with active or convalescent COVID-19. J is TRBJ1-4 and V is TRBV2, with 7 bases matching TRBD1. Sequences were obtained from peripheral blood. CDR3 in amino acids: CASSENSGGNEKLFF. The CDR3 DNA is TGTGCCAGCAGTGAAAATTCAGGGGGTAATGAAAAACTGTTTTTT.